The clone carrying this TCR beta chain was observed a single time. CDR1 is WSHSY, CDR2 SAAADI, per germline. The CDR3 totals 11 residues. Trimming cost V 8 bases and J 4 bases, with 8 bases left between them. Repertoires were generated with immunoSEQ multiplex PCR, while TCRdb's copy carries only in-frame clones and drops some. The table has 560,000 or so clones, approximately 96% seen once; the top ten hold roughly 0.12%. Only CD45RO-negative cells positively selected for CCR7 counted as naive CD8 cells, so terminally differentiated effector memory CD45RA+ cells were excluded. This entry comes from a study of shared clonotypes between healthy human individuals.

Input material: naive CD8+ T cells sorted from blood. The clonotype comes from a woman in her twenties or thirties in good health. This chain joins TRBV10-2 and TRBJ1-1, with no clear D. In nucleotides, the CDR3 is TGCGCCAGCTACGGGTTCACTGAAGCTTTCTTT. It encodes CASYGFTEAFF.